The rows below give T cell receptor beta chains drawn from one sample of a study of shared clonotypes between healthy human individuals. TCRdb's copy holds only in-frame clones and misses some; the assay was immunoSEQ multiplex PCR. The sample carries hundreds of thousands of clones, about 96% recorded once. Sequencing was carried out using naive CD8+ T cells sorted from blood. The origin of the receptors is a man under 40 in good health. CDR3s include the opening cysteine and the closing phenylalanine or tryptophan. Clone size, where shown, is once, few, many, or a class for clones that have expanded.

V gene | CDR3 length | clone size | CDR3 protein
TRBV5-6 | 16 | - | CASSLDPSGSSYEQYF
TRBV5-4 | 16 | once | CASTLGGTPNTGELFF
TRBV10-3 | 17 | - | CAISDSPGTVEMNEQFF
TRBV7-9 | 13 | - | CASSLHSQETQYF
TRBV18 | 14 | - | CASSAGTGSYEQYF
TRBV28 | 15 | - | CASSIGQESSYEQYF
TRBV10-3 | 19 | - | CAISEFRASGTTPQETQYF
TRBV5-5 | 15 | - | CASSRGGQGSYEQYF
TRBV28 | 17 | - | CASSLPILLAGGNEQYF
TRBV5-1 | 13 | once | CASSLRGGYEQYF
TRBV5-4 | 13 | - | CASSLGVLNEQYF
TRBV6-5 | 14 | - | CASSYSGGINEQFF
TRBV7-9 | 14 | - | CASSFPLGGSGYTF
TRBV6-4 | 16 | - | CASSPLTSGRWNEQFF
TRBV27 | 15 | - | CASSLLGQDTYEQYF
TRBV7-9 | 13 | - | CASSHSPGNTIYF
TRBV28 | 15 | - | CASTPVENRVYGYTF
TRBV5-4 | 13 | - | CASSLWGTGELFF
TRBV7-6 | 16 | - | CASSSLGQDEYPEAFF
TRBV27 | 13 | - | CASSSVDRHGYTF
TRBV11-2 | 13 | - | CASRTRYSYEQYF
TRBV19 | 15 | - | CASSIGLAAYNEQFF
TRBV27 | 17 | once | CASSKGLAGGITGELFF
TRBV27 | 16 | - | CASSPLMSGYQETQYF
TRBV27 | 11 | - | CASSLGLEQFF
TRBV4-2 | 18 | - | CASSQAGLLAGGTDTQYF
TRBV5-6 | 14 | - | CASSSGLSSYEQYF
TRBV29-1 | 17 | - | CSVRGGTSGSTVSEQFF
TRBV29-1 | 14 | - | CSAQGLAGDNEQFF
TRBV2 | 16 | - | CASSEEGQVGETEAFF
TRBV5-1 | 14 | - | CASSLAGTSDEQYF
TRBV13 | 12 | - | CASSLGSTEQFF
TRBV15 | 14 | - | CATSAQRENTEAFF
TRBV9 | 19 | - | CASSVDSLVHPSTGNEQFF
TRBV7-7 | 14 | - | CASSFSGGIGELFF
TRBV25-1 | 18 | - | CASSSREVNTGRVYEQYF
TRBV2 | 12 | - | CASSPGGYEQYF
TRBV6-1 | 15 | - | CASSEERGSNQPQHF
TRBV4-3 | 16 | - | CASSQDPGGTTYEQYF
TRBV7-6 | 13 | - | CASSISRNGEQYF
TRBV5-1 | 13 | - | CASSLTGPYEQYF
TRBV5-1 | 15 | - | CASSLAGVPGEKLFF
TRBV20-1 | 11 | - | CSAPLNTEAFF
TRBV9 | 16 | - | CASSAEAGTRLHEQFF
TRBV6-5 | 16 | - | CASSYGTSRLGNTIYF
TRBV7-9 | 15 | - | CASSLAASGIHEQYF
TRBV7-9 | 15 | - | CASSPRGKTNYGYTF
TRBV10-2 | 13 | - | CASKGTILDEQFF
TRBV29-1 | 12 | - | CSVEEGEETQYF
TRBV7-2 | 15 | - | CASSLPSGRDNEQFF
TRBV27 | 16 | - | CASSFTLRGAKNIQYF
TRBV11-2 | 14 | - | CASSLGTPDTEAFF
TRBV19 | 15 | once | CASSNLLGGLNEQFF
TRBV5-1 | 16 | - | CASSLVPGTGNTEAFF
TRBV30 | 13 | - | CAWSLYLSYEQYF